The text below deals with one T cell receptor beta chain. The CDR3 spans 14 residues. Trimming pared 3 bases from V and 5 bases from J, leaving 13 bases between. In germline, CDR1 is LGHDT, CDR2 YNNKEL (reference sequence). Generated by immunoSEQ multiplex PCR, the TCRdb table keeps only in-frame clones and is missing some. The repertoire has about 200,000 clones, around nine tenths of them found once; the top ten carry under 7%. This sample stems from a study of blood T cell repertoires in COVID-19. This chain joins TRBV3-1 (or the pseudogene TRBV3-2) and TRBJ1-2; D is perhaps TRBD1 (6 bases). The sequence was collected from a man in his 60s who had recovered from COVID-19. Sequenced material: peripheral blood. The CDR3 DNA sequence: TGTGCCAGCAGCCACGGACAGCGGGGGTATGGCTACACCTTC. Its translation is CASSHGQRGYGYTF.